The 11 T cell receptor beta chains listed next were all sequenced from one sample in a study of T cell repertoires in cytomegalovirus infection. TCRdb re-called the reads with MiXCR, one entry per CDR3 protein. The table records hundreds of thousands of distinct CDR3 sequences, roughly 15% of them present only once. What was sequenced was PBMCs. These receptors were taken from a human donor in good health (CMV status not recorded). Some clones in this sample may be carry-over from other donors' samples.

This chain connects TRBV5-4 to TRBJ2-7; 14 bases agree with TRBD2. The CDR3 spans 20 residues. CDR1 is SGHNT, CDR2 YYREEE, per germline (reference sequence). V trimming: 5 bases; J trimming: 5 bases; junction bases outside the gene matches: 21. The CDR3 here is CASSHHGLAGGLISFDEQYF. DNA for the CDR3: TGTGCCAGCAGTCACCATGGACTAGCGGGGGGTCTAATCTCCTTCGACGAGCAGTACTTC.

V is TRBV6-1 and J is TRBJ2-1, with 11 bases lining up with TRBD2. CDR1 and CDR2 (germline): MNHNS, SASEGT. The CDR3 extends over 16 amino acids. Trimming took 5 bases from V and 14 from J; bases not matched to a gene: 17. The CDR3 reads CASSLQNSGGVRSKFF. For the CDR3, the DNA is TGTGCCAGCAGTCTACAGAATAGCGGGGGGGTAAGGTCCAAGTTCTTC.

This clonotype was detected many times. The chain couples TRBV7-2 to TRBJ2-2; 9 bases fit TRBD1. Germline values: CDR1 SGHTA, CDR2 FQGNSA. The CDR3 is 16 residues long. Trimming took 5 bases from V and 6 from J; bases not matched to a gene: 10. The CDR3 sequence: CASSRFGTGLAGELFF. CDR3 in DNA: TGTGCCAGCAGCCGGTTCGGGACAGGGTTGGCCGGGGAGCTGTTTTTT. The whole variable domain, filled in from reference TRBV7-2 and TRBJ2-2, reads GAGVSQSPSNKVTEKGKDVELRCDPISGHTALYWYRQSLGQGLEFLIYFQGNSAPDKSGLPSDRFSAERTGGSVSTLTIQRTQQEDSAVYLCASSRFGTGLAGELFFGEGSRLTVL.

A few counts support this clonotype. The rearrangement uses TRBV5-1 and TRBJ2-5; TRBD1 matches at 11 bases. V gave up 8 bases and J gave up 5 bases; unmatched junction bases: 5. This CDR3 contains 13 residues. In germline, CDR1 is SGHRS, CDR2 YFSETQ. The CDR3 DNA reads TGCGCCAGTCGGACAGGGGGCGCGGAGACCCAGTACTTC. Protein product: CASRTGGAETQYF.

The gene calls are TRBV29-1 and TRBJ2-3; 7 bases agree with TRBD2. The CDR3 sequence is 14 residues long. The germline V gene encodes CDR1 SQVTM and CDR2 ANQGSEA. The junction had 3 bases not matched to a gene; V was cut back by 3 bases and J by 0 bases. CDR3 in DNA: TGCAGCGTTGAGGCGGGAGAAAGCACAGATACGCAGTATTTT. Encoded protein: CSVEAGESTDTQYF.

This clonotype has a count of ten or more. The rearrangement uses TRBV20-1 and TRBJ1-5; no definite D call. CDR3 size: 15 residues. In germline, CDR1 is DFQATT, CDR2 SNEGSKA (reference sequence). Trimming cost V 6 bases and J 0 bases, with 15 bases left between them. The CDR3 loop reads CSALDLPDSNQPQHF. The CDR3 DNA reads TGCAGTGCCCTGGACTTACCGGATAGCAATCAGCCCCAGCATTTT.

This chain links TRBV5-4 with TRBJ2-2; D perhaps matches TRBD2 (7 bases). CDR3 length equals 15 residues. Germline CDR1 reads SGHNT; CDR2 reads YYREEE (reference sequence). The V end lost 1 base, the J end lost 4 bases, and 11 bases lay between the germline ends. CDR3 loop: CASSLRGGGTGELFF. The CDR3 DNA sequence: TGTGCCAGCAGCTTGAGGGGGGGGGGCACCGGGGAGCTGTTTTTT. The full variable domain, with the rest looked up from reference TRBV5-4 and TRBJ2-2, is ETGVTQSPTHLIKTRGQQVTLRCSSQSGHNTVSWYQQALGQGPQFIFQYYREEENGRGNFPPRFSGLQFPNYSSELNVNALELDDSALYLCASSLRGGGTGELFFGEGSRLTVL.

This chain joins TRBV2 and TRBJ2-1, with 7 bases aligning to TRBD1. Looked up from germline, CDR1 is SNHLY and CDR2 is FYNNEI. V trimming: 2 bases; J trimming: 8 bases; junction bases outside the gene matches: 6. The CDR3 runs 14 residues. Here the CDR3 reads CASSEWATGDEQFF. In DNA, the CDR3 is TGTGCCAGCAGTGAATGGGCTACAGGGGATGAGCAGTTCTTC.

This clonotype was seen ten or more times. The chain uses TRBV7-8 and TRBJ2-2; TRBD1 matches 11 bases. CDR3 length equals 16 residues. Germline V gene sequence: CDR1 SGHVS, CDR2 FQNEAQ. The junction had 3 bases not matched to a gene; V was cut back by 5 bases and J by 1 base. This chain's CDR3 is CASSLGTGGNTGELFF. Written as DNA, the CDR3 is TGTGCCAGCAGCCTCGGGACAGGGGGGAACACCGGGGAGCTGTTTTTT.

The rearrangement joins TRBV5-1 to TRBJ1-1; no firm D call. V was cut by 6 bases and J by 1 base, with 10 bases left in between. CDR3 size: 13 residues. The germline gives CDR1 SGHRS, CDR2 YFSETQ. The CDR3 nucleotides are TGCGCCAGCAAACAACAAGGGAACACTGAAGCTTTCTTT. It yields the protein CASKQQGNTEAFF. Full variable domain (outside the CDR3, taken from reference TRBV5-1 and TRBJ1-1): KAGVTQTPRYLIKTRGQQVTLSCSPISGHRSVSWYQQTPGQGLQFLFEYFSETQRNKGNFPGRFSGRQFSNSRSEMNVSTLELGDSALYLCASKQQGNTEAFFGQGTRLTVV.

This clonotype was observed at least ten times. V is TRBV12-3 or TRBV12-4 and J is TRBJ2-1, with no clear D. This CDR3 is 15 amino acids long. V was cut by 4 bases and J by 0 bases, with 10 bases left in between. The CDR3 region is CASSSAPSSYNEQFF. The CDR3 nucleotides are TGTGCCAGCAGTTCTGCACCAAGCTCCTACAATGAGCAGTTCTTC.